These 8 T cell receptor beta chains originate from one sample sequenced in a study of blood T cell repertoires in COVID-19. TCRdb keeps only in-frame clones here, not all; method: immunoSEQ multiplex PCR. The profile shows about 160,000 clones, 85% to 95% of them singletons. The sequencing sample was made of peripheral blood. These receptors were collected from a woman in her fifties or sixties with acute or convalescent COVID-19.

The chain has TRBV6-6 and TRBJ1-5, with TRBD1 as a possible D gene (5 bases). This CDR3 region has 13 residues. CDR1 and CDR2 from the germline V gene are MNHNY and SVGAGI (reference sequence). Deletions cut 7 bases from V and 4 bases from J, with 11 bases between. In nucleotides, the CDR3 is TGTGCCAGCAAACCTCAGGGAAATCAGCCCCAGCATTTT. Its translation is CASKPQGNQPQHF.

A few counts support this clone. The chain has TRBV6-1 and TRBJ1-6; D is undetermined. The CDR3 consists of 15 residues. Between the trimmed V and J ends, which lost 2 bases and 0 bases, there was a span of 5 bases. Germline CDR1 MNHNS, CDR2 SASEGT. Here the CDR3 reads CASSERSSYNSPLHF. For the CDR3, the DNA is TGTGCCAGCAGTGAAAGGAGCTCCTATAATTCACCCCTCCACTTT.

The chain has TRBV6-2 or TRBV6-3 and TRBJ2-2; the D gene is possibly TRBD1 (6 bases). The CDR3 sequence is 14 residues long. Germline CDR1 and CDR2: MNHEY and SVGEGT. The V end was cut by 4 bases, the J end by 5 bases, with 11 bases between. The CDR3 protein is CASSLYRATGELFF. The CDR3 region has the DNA TGTGCCAGCAGTTTGTACAGGGCAACCGGGGAGCTGTTTTTT.

CDR3 sequence: CASSQEDRAGNTIYF. CDR3 sequence (DNA): TGTGCCAGCAGTCAAGAGGACAGGGCTGGAAACACCATATATTTT. The gene calls are TRBV2 and TRBJ1-3; TRBD1 matches at 8 bases. Trimming cost V 5 bases and J 2 bases; bases outside gene matches: 5. The CDR3 runs 15 residues. CDR1 and CDR2 (germline): SNHLY, FYNNEI.

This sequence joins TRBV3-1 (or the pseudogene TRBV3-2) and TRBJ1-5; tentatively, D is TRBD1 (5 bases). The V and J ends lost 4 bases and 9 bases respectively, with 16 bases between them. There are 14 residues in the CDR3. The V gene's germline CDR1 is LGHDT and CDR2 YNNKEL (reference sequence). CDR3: CASSPGTGGRPQHF. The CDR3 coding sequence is TGTGCCAGCAGCCCGGGGACGGGGGGACGGCCCCAGCATTTT.

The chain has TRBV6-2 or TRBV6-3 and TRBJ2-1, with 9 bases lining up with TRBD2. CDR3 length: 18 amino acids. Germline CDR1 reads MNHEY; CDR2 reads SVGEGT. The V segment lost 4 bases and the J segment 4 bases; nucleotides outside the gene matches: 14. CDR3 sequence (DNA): TGTGCCAGCAGTTCTATCGCCCAACTAGCGGGTCTATACAATGAGCAGTTCTTC. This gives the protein CASSSIAQLAGLYNEQFF.

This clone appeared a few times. The CDR3 DNA follows: TGTGCCAGCAGTTTATTACAAGGGGTCTACGAGCAGTACTTC. It translates to CASSLLQGVYEQYF. The V call is TRBV28, the J call TRBJ2-7; tentatively, D is TRBD1 (5 bases). The ends were cut back, 1 base at V and 3 bases at J, with 10 bases in the middle. This CDR3 is built from 14 residues. Germline CDR1 reads MDHEN; CDR2 reads SYDVKM.

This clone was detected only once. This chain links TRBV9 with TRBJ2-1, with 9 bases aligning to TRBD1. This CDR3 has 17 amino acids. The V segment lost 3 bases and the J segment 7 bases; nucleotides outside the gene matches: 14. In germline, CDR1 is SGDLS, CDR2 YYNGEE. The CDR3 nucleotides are TGTGCCAGCAGCGCGTATGCACAGGGGGCTAAGGGGAATGAGCAGTTCTTC. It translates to CASSAYAQGAKGNEQFF.